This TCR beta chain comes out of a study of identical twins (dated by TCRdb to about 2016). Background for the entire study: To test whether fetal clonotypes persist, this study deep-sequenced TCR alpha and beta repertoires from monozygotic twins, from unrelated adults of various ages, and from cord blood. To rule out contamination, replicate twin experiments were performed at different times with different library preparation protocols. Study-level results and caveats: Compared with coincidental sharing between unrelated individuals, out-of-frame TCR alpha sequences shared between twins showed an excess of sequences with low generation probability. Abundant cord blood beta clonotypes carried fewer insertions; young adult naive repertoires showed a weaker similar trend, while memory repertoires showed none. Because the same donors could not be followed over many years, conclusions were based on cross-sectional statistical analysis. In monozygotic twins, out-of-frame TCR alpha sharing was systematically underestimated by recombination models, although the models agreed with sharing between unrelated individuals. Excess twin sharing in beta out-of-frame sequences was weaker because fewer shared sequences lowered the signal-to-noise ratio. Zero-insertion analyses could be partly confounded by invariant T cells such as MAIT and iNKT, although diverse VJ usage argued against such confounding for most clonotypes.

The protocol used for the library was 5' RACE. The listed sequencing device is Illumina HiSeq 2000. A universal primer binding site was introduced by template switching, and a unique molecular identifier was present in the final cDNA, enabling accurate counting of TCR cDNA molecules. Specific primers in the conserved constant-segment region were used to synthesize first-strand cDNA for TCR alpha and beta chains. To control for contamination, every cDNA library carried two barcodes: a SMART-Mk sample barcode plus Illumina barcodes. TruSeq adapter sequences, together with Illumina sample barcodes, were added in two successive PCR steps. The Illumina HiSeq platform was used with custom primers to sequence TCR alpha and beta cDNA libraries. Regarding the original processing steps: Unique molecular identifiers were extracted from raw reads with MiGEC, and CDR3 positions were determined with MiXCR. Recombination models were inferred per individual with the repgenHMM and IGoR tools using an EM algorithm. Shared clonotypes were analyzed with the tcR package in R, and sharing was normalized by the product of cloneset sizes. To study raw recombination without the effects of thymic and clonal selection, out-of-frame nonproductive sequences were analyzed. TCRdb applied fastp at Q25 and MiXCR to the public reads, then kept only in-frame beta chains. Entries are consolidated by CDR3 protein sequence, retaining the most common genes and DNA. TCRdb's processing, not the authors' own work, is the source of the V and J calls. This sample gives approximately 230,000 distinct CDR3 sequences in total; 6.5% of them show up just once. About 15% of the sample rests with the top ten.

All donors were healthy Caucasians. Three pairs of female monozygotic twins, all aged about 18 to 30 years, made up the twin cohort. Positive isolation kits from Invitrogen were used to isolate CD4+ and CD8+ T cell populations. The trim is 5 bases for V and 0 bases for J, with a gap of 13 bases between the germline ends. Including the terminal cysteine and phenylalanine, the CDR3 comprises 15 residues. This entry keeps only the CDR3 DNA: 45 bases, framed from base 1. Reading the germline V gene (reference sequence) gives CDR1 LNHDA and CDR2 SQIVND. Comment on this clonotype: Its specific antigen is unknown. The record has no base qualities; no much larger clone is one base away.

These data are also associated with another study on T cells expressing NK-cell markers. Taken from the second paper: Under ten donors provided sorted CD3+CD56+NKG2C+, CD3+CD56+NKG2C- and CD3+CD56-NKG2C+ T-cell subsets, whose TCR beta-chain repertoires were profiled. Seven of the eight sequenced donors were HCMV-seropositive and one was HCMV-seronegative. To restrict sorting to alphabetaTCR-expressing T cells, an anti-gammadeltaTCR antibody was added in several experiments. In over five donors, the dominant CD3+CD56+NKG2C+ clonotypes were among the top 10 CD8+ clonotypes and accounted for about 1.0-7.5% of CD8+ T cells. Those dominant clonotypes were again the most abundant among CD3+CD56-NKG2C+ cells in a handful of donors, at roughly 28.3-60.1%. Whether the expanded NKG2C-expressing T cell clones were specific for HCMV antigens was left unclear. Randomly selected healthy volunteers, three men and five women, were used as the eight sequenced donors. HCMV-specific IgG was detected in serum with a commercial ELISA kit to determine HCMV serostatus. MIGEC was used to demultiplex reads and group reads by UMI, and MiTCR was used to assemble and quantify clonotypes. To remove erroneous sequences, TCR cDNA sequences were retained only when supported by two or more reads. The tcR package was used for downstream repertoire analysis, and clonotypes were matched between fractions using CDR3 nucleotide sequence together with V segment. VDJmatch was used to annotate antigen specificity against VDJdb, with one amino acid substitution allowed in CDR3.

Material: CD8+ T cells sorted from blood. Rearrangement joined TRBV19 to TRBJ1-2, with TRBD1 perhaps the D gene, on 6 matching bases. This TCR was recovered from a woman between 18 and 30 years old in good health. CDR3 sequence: CASSGVRGSNYGYTF. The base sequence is TGTGCCAGTAGTGGCGTCAGGGGTTCTAACTATGGCTACACCTTC.